The clone carrying this T cell receptor beta chain came up many times. The data originate from a study of CD8 T cells in ankylosing spondylitis. TCRdb itself ran the 5' RACE reads through MiXCR, one entry per CDR3 protein. The sample lists tens of thousands of distinct CDR3 sequences, 5% to 5.5% seen once, with over 1.5% in the top ten. Germline V gene lookup returns CDR1 SGDLS and CDR2 YYNGEE. The V gene end was trimmed by 3 bases and the J gene end by 2 bases; junction bases not matched to a gene: 6. This CDR3 contains 16 residues. The receptor comes from a female donor with ankylosing spondylitis or in good health (not recorded which). The chain employs TRBV9 and TRBJ2-3, with 10 positions matching TRBD2. Sequencing was done on a sample of blood, either unsorted or a sorted T cell fraction (not recorded which). The CDR3: CASSGTAGGLTDTQYF. DNA for the CDR3: TGTGCCAGCAGCGGAACAGCGGGAGGGCTCACAGATACGCAGTATTTT.